The rows below give T cell receptor beta chains drawn from one sample of a study of spatial heterogeneity in lung cancer. TCRdb redid the calling of the 5' RACE reads with MiXCR, one entry per CDR3 protein. The table records 40,000 to 45,000 distinct CDR3 sequences, approximately 13% of them present only once. The sequences come from PBMCs, collected at surgery. These receptors all come from a male donor with early-stage non-small cell lung cancer. Each CDR3 is given with its conserved first and last residue. Each record gives: J gene, clone size, V gene, CDR3 protein. A clone size is listed for some rows: how often the clone was seen (once, few, many), or a class if it is expanded.

TRBJ2-7 . TRBV11-2 CASSSTGTGYEQYF
TRBJ2-6 many TRBV7-2 CASSIPGRLGSGANVLTF
TRBJ2-1 many TRBV7-8 CASSPSSGSRDEQFF
TRBJ1-4 many TRBV5-1 CASSFAGTSGEKLFF
TRBJ1-2 many TRBV4-1 CASSQGRTTNYGYTF
TRBJ2-4 many TRBV28 CASSGDLNIQYF
TRBJ2-2 . TRBV29-1 CSVWGTGAGELFF
TRBJ2-5 many TRBV5-6 CASSPTPRESETQYF
TRBJ1-2 . TRBV5-4 CASSLGPQGRNYGYTF
TRBJ2-7 many TRBV5-1 CASSLYPGVVGEQYF
TRBJ2-3 many TRBV29-1 CSVLRDSPYTQYF
TRBJ2-3 . TRBV2 CASKLDTDTQYF
TRBJ2-7 . TRBV11-2 CASSLGRGVEQYF
TRBJ2-1 few TRBV25-1 CASSEANYNEQFF
TRBJ2-1 many TRBV5-1 CASGTGTGVWNEQFF
TRBJ2-1 . TRBV29-1 CSVAGGASYNEQFF
TRBJ1-2 . TRBV30 CAWNRDRDYGYTF
TRBJ2-1 . TRBV5-1 CASSLVAGIYNEQFF
TRBJ2-7 . TRBV5-8 CASSLLGTNYEQYF
TRBJ1-1 few TRBV3-1 CASSQDRVTEAFF
TRBJ2-7 many TRBV7-9 CASSTNYEQYF
TRBJ1-1 . TRBV30 CAYTFSDIMNTEAFF
TRBJ2-3 . TRBV27 CASSLGGVPSTDTQYF
TRBJ1-6 many TRBV27 CASSLSKGHGYSPLHF
TRBJ2-5 many TRBV3-1 CASSPAGETQYF
TRBJ2-7 . TRBV7-9 CASSSNAYEQYF
TRBJ1-5 . TRBV7-2 CASSHDTRFRPQHF
TRBJ2-3 few TRBV12-3/TRBV12-4 CASSLYVDTQYF
TRBJ2-5 few TRBV19 CASSVYQGAETQYF
TRBJ2-3 few TRBV29-1 CSVEGAGGRTDTQYF
TRBJ1-3 few TRBV6-1 CASDGTGLHLFSGNTIYF
TRBJ2-7 medium-sized TRBV7-6 CASSSLAGTAYEQYF
TRBJ2-5 . TRBV4-2 CASSRTPTAGGQETQYF
TRBJ1-2 . TRBV25-1 CASSEWALSYGYTF
TRBJ2-3 . TRBV6-6 CASSSDTDTQYF
TRBJ1-1 . TRBV4-1 CASSQVSVSPEAFF
TRBJ2-1 few TRBV19 CASSPTSGKGNEQFF
TRBJ2-3 once TRBV12-1 CASSFSAGGGTDTQYF
TRBJ2-1 . TRBV6-5 CASTERWSEQFF
TRBJ2-3 few TRBV5-8 CASSRTSGTIDTQYF
TRBJ2-1 many TRBV11-1 CASSLASGRDDEQFF
TRBJ2-3 . TRBV7-2 CASSLGDSGSAGDTQYF
TRBJ1-1 many TRBV6-2/TRBV6-3 CASGEGTNTEAFF
TRBJ1-4 . TRBV3-1 CASSPPDRGNEKLFF
TRBJ2-1 many TRBV11-1 CASSLAYLNEQFF
TRBJ1-2 . TRBV7-9 CASSGWGQGVHGYTF
TRBJ2-7 . TRBV7-8 CASSLDLGATYEQYF
TRBJ1-6 few TRBV28 CASSTRQGASPLHF
TRBJ2-3 . TRBV10-3 CAISLDPPTDTQYF
TRBJ2-3 few TRBV12-3/TRBV12-4 CASRGQGTDTQYF
TRBJ1-1 . TRBV5-1 CASSMGRDTEAFF
TRBJ2-1 few TRBV27 CASTPSGGGYEQFF
TRBJ2-1 few TRBV5-1 CASSFFGLSYNEQFF